The 5 T cell receptor beta chains given below trace back to one sample, sequenced in a study of blood T cell repertoires in COVID-19. The method was immunoSEQ multiplex PCR; TCRdb's version includes in-frame clones alone and lacks a portion of them. The sample holds some 100,000 clones, 80% seen once. Sequencing input: peripheral blood. The receptors come from a human donor in a cohort sampled during active or convalescent COVID-19.

V gene TRBV11-2 combines with J gene TRBJ1-4; the match to TRBD1 covers 7 bases. CDR3 length: 16 residues. V gave up 0 bases and J gave up 6 bases; unmatched junction bases: 7. The germline V gene encodes CDR1 SGHAT and CDR2 FQNNGV. CDR3 sequence (DNA): TGTGCCAGCAGCTTAGATTCCGACAGGGTTGATGAAAAACTGTTTTTT. Protein product: CASSLDSDRVDEKLFF. Drawing the rest from reference TRBV11-2 and TRBJ1-4, the complete variable domain is EAGVAQSPRYKIIEKRQSVAFWCNPISGHATLYWYQQILGQGPKLLIQFQNNGVVDDSQLPKDRFSAERLKGVDSTLKIQPAKLEDSAVYLCASSLDSDRVDEKLFFGSGTQLSVL.

V gene TRBV9 combines with J gene TRBJ2-1, with 7 bases fitting TRBD1. This CDR3 comprises 16 residues. V shed 4 bases, J shed 0 bases, and the junction held 7 bases outside the gene matches. Germline V CDR1 and CDR2: SGDLS, YYNGEE. In DNA, the CDR3 is TGTGCCAGCAGCATAGGGGGACAGAGCTCCTACAATGAGCAGTTCTTC. It specifies CASSIGGQSSYNEQFF.

This CDR3 is CASSPDSYYGYTF. The CDR3 DNA follows: TGTGCCAGCAGCCCTGACAGCTACTATGGCTACACCTTC. V usage is TRBV12-3 or TRBV12-4 and J usage is TRBJ1-2, with TRBD1 as a possible D gene (5 bases). The CDR3 loop spans 13 amino acids. Between the trimmed V and J ends, which lost 6 bases and 3 bases, there was a span of 11 bases.

This chain uses TRBV4-3 with TRBJ2-1, with D perhaps matching TRBD2 (6 bases). V shed 0 bases and J shed 5 bases, with 23 bases lying between them. The germline gives CDR1 LGHNA, CDR2 YSLEER. The CDR3 is 19 amino acids. In nucleotides, the CDR3 is TGCGCCAGCAGCCAAGATCGGTATCCGGGAGTGTGGTCGCACAATGAGCAGTTCTTC. As protein: CASSQDRYPGVWSHNEQFF.

This clone showed up just a few times. This chain links TRBV27 with TRBJ2-1; 7 bases fit TRBD1. CDR1 and CDR2 from the germline V gene are MNHEY and SMNVEV (reference sequence). There are 15 residues in the CDR3. Trimming removed 5 bases from V and 5 bases from J; junction bases left unmatched: 9. The CDR3 DNA follows: TGTGCCAGCAGTCTACCGGGACAGTGGAACAATGAGCAGTTCTTC. Its translation is CASSLPGQWNNEQFF.